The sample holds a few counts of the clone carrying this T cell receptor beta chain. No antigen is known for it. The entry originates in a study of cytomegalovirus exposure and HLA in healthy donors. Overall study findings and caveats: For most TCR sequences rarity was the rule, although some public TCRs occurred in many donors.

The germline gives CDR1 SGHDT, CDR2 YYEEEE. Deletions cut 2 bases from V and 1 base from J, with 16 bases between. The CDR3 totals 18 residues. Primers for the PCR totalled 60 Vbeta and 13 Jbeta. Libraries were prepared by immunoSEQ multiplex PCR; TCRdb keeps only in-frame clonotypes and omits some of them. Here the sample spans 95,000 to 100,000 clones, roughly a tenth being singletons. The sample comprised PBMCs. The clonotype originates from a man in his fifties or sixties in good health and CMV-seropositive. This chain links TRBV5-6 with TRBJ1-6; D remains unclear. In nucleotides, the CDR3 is TGTGCCAGCAGCTTTATAGCCTCCTCTAGGTCCTATAATTCACCCCTCCACTTT. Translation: CASSFIASSRSYNSPLHF. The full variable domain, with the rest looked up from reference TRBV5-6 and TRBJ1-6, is DAGVTQSPTHLIKTRGQQVTLRCSPKSGHDTVSWYQQALGQGPQFIFQYYEEEERQRGNFPDRFSGHQFPNYSSELNVNALLLGDSALYLCASSFIASSRSYNSPLHFGNGTRLTVT.